The 32 T cell receptor beta chains below come from one sample, sequenced in a study of shared clonotypes between healthy human individuals. Assay: immunoSEQ multiplex PCR; the TCRdb copy retains only in-frame clones and omits some. The table lists about 2.3 million clones, 85% to 95% of them singletons. Sequencing input: naive CD4+ T cells from PBMCs. Subset in this sample: CD45RA+ positively selected. Source of these receptors: a young man in good health. Some clones in this sample may be carry-over from other donors' samples.

V is TRBV28 and J is TRBJ2-7, with D possibly matching TRBD2 (6 bases). This CDR3 has 16 residues. Between the trimmed V and J ends, which lost 6 bases and 1 base, there was a span of 19 bases. From germline, CDR1 is MDHEN and CDR2 SYDVKM. The CDR3 loop reads CASRKLTSPTSYEQYF. The CDR3 nucleotides are TGTGCCAGCAGAAAGTTGACTAGTCCCACGTCCTACGAGCAGTACTTC.

This clone was found a few times. The gene calls are TRBV19 and TRBJ1-1; D remains ambiguous. Germline lookup yields CDR1 LNHDA and CDR2 SQIVND (reference sequence). This CDR3 has 13 residues. V lost 5 bases, J lost 1 base, and 8 bases lay in between. In DNA form, the CDR3 reads TGTGCCAGTAGTTTTTCGGGGAACACTGAAGCTTTCTTT. Protein product: CASSFSGNTEAFF.

The CDR3 loop reads CASSLFGIQGAREQYF. Here the CDR3 DNA reads TGTGCCAGCAGTTTATTTGGGATACAGGGGGCGCGAGAGCAGTACTTC. The chain couples TRBV28 to TRBJ2-7, with TRBD1 matching over 9 bases. Losses at the gene ends were 1 base for V and 7 bases for J; bases not matched to a gene: 11. Germline V CDR1 and CDR2: MDHEN, SYDVKM. CDR3 size: 16 residues.

The chain couples TRBV28 to TRBJ1-1, with TRBD1 identical over 11 bases. The CDR3 has 16 residues. CDR1 is MDHEN, CDR2 SYDVKM, per germline. With V trimmed by 3 bases and J by 5 bases, 8 bases remained unmatched. This CDR3 is CASSFGGTGGYTEAFF. The CDR3, as DNA: TGTGCCAGCAGTTTTGGCGGGACAGGGGGTTATACTGAAGCTTTCTTT.

This chain links TRBV18 with TRBJ1-1; weak D call: TRBD1 (6 bases). The CDR3 has 15 amino acids. Trimming stripped 6 bases from V and 1 base from J, with 15 bases between. Looked up from germline, CDR1 is KGHSH and CDR2 is LQKENI. CDR3 sequence reads: CASSHLDRKNTEAFF. For the CDR3, the DNA is TGTGCCAGCTCCCACCTGGACAGAAAGAACACTGAAGCTTTCTTT.

The chain links TRBV6-5 to TRBJ1-2; 10 bases are a match to TRBD1. With V trimmed by 5 bases and J by 5 bases, 8 bases remained unmatched. Germline lookup yields CDR1 MNHEY and CDR2 SVGAGI. The CDR3 extends over 15 amino acids. The chain's CDR3 is CASSKETGGAYGYTF. In nucleotides, the CDR3 is TGTGCCAGCAGTAAGGAGACAGGGGGCGCGTATGGCTACACCTTC.

This chain links TRBV6-6 with TRBJ1-4; D gene ambiguous. Germline loops: CDR1 MNHNY, CDR2 SVGAGI (reference sequence). V gave up 5 bases and J gave up 10 bases, with 8 bases separating them. The length of the CDR3 is 11 residues. The CDR3 protein is CASSPPGKLFF. The CDR3 coding sequence is TGTGCCAGCAGTCCCCCCGGAAAACTGTTTTTT.

The table lists this clone with a count of one. This chain connects TRBV10-3 to TRBJ1-6; tentatively, D is TRBD1 (6 bases). This CDR3 comprises 14 residues. In germline, CDR1 is ENHRY, CDR2 SYGVKD. V dropped 4 bases and J dropped 7 bases, with 11 bases sitting between them. The CDR3 DNA follows: TGTGCCATCAGTGTGCAGGGGAGGAATTCACCCCTCCACTTT. It codes for CAISVQGRNSPLHF.

This chain links TRBV19 with TRBJ2-7, with 10 nucleotides matching TRBD2. Germline trimming cut 5 bases from V and 3 bases from J; bases unmatched to any gene: 10. The CDR3 length is 16 residues. CDR1 is LNHDA, CDR2 SQIVND, per germline (reference sequence). In DNA form, the CDR3 reads TGTGCCAGTAGTCCCTCGGGACTAGCGAGACACTACGAGCAGTACTTC. As protein: CASSPSGLARHYEQYF.

Turning to this clone: Other DNA sequences of this sample code for an identical CDR3. The V and J genes are TRBV6-5 and TRBJ2-3; D uncertain. V gave up 4 bases and J gave up 2 bases, with 1 base separating them. Germline CDR1 reads MNHEY; CDR2 reads SVGAGI. The length of the CDR3 is 11 residues. The CDR3 sequence: CASSSTDTQYF. CDR3 in DNA: TGTGCCAGCAGTTCCACAGATACGCAGTATTTT.

The chain employs TRBV7-2 and TRBJ2-7, with 9 nucleotides matching TRBD1. Per the germline V gene, CDR1 is SGHTA and CDR2 is FQGNSA. The J segment lost 2 bases and the V segment lost 2 bases, leaving 4 bases of the junction unmatched. The CDR3 loop spans 15 amino acids. The CDR3 loop is CASSLMGTGTYEQYF. The CDR3 nucleotides read TGTGCCAGCAGCTTAATGGGGACAGGGACCTACGAGCAGTACTTC.

Here the CDR3 reads CASSGGRGAGGKDNEQFF. As DNA, the CDR3 is TGCGCCAGCAGCGGGGGCCGGGGAGCGGGAGGGAAGGACAATGAGCAGTTCTTC. The chain joins TRBV5-1 to TRBJ2-1, with TRBD2 matching over 10 bases. The CDR3 runs 18 residues. The trim removed 4 bases at V and 5 bases at J, leaving 15 bases unmatched. Germline V lookup: CDR1 SGHRS, CDR2 YFSETQ.

The CDR3 DNA sequence: TGTGCCAGCAGTCGGTGGGGCGGGGAGCTGTTTTTT. Its protein is CASSRWGGELFF. The rearrangement links TRBV27 to TRBJ2-2; no definite D call. V was cut by 5 bases and J by 7 bases, with 8 bases left in between. CDR3 length: 12 amino acids. Germline V gene data show CDR1 as MNHEY and CDR2 as SMNVEV (reference sequence).

Points on this clone: Other nucleotide sequences from this sample produce the same CDR3. The chain employs TRBV6-6 and TRBJ2-3; TRBD1 matches 10 bases. The trim removed 1 base at V and 3 bases at J, leaving 1 base unmatched. In germline, CDR1 is MNHNY, CDR2 SVGAGI (reference sequence). The CDR3 covers 15 residues. The CDR3 DNA sequence: TGTGCCAGCAGTTACTTGGGACAGGGGACAGATACGCAGTATTTT. This sequence encodes CASSYLGQGTDTQYF.

This chain links TRBV18 with TRBJ1-5; D unresolved. The CDR3 sequence is 18 residues long. The germline gives CDR1 KGHSH, CDR2 LQKENI. V gave up 3 bases and J gave up 7 bases, with 25 bases separating them. CDR3 loop: CASSPLAPLVGGGQPQHF. The CDR3 DNA reads TGTGCCAGCTCACCCCTTGCCCCGTTGGTGGGCGGCGGGCAGCCCCAGCATTTT.

The genes are TRBV27 and TRBJ1-5; D might be TRBD1 (5 bases). The CDR3 is made up of 14 amino acids. The V and J ends lost 6 bases and 3 bases respectively, with 12 bases between them. Germline V gene lookup returns CDR1 MNHEY and CDR2 SMNVEV (reference sequence). CDR3 protein: CASRRDRLNQPQHF. The CDR3 DNA reads as TGTGCCAGCAGAAGAGACAGACTCAATCAGCCCCAGCATTTT.

This chain links TRBV9 with TRBJ2-5, with 9 positions matching TRBD2. This CDR3 contains 16 residues. Trimming at V came to 1 base and at J to 2 bases, leaving 6 bases not matched to a gene. Per germline, CDR1 SGDLS and CDR2 YYNGEE. DNA of the CDR3: TGTGCCAGCAGCGTAATAGGGCGGGGGGGTCAAGAGACCCAGTACTTC. Its protein is CASSVIGRGGQETQYF.

The chain carries TRBV25-1 and TRBJ1-2; D is ambiguous. Per germline, CDR1 MGHDK and CDR2 SYGVNS. V lost 2 bases and J lost 4, with 11 bases in between. The CDR3 spans 14 residues. Here the CDR3 reads CASSEMIQPYGYTF. CDR3 sequence (DNA): TGTGCCAGCAGTGAAATGATACAGCCCTATGGCTACACCTTC.

The rearrangement joins TRBV18 to TRBJ1-5; TRBD1 might be the D (5 bases). Trimming left V 3 bases short and J 2 bases short, with 8 bases between. Germline values: CDR1 KGHSH, CDR2 LQKENI. This CDR3 has 14 amino acids. Here the CDR3 reads CASSPSGRNQPQHF. CDR3 nucleotides: TGTGCCAGCTCACCCTCGGGGCGCAATCAGCCCCAGCATTTT.

The chain uses TRBV19 and TRBJ2-3, with a tentative D call TRBD2 (6 bases). Per the germline V gene, CDR1 is LNHDA and CDR2 is SQIVND (reference sequence). The CDR3 runs 15 residues. V gave up 7 bases and J gave up 4 bases, with 18 bases separating them. CDR3 sequence: CASTTYGRGADTQYF. CDR3 DNA: TGTGCCAGTACCACTTACGGGAGAGGCGCAGATACGCAGTATTTT. The full variable domain, its missing parts supplied by reference TRBV19 and TRBJ2-3, is DGGITQSPKYLFRKEGQNVTLSCEQNLNHDAMYWYRQDPGQGLRLIYYSQIVNDFQKGDIAEGYSVSREKKESFPLTVTSAQKNPTAFYLCASTTYGRGADTQYFGPGTRLTVL.

The chain joins TRBV9 to TRBJ2-5; 7 bases fit TRBD2. The germline V gene encodes CDR1 SGDLS and CDR2 YYNGEE. J lost 5 bases, V lost 4 bases, and 14 bases had no gene match. The CDR3 runs to 16 residues. The CDR3: CASSPLVTGGKETQYF. CDR3 DNA: TGTGCCAGCAGCCCACTCGTGACCGGGGGGAAGGAGACCCAGTACTTC.

The chain carries TRBV9 and TRBJ1-2; D is ambiguous. The germline V and J ends were trimmed by 2 bases and 5 bases, with 13 bases remaining between them. The CDR3 sequence is 14 residues long. Germline lookup yields CDR1 SGDLS and CDR2 YYNGEE. The CDR3 DNA sequence: TGTGCCAGCAGCGTCGTCAGTTTAGGTTATGGCTACACCTTC. It translates to CASSVVSLGYGYTF.

The chain links TRBV6-6 to TRBJ2-3; D is possibly TRBD2 (5 bases). CDR1 and CDR2 (germline): MNHNY, SVGAGI (reference sequence). The CDR3 runs to 14 residues. The V and J ends lost 6 bases and 2 bases respectively, with 12 bases between them. The CDR3 region is CASRHDYYTDTQYF. In DNA form, the CDR3 reads TGTGCCAGCAGGCACGACTATTACACAGATACGCAGTATTTT.

This clone was observed once. The chain combines TRBV4-2 with TRBJ2-7, with D perhaps being TRBD1 or TRBD2 (5 bases each). The V and J ends lost 4 bases and 9 bases respectively, with 19 bases between them. This CDR3 region has 14 residues. Looked up from germline, CDR1 is LGHNA and CDR2 is YNFKEQ. The chain's CDR3 is CASSPNGASIWQYF. The CDR3 bases are TGTGCCAGCAGCCCAAACGGGGCCAGCATTTGGCAGTACTTC.

The gene calls are TRBV27 and TRBJ2-1; no firm D call. The ends were cut back, 5 bases at V and 4 bases at J, with 9 bases in the middle. This CDR3 has 13 residues. CDR1 is MNHEY, CDR2 SMNVEV, per germline (reference sequence). This CDR3 reads CASSVIRYNEQFF. As DNA, the CDR3 is TGTGCCAGCAGTGTAATCCGTTACAATGAGCAGTTCTTC.

V is TRBV27 and J is TRBJ1-5, with a possible D match to TRBD1 (5 bases). CDR1 and CDR2 (germline): MNHEY, SMNVEV (reference sequence). Trimming removed 5 bases at V and 0 bases at J, with 14 bases between. The length of the CDR3 is 16 residues. The CDR3 loop reads CASSPRDGYSNQPQHF. In nucleotides, the CDR3 is TGTGCCAGCAGTCCAAGGGACGGTTATAGCAATCAGCCCCAGCATTTT.

The chain links TRBV2 to TRBJ2-3; the D gene is possibly TRBD2 (5 bases). CDR1 SNHLY and CDR2 FYNNEI come from the germline V gene. The V end was cut by 6 bases, the J end by 8 bases, with 21 bases between. This CDR3 has 15 residues. CDR3: CASRPDSAGYGTQYF. In DNA, the CDR3 is TGTGCCAGCAGACCGGACTCAGCCGGATATGGTACGCAGTATTTT.

Of note for this clone: Other DNA sequences from this sample encode an identical CDR3 as well. J is TRBJ2-7 and V is TRBV5-1; 12 nucleotides match TRBD2. This CDR3 contains 14 residues. V trimming: 3 bases; J trimming: 4 bases; junction bases outside the gene matches: 2. CDR1 and CDR2 (germline): SGHRS, YFSETQ. CDR3 sequence: CASSSGLAGYEQYF. CDR3 nucleotides: TGCGCCAGCAGCTCCGGACTAGCGGGGTACGAGCAGTACTTC.

The chain recombines TRBV29-1 with TRBJ1-1; 7 bases align to TRBD1. The germline gives CDR1 SQVTM, CDR2 ANQGSEA. This CDR3 region has 13 residues. Trimming at V came to 7 bases and at J to 4 bases, leaving 9 bases not matched to a gene. CDR3 in amino acids: CSAEGTVGTEAFF. The CDR3 DNA reads TGCAGCGCCGAGGGGACAGTAGGCACTGAAGCTTTCTTT.

This clone was observed a few times. The V and J genes are TRBV30 and TRBJ1-1; a possible D gene is TRBD1 (6 bases). Germline V gene sequence: CDR1 GTSNPN, CDR2 SVGIG (reference sequence). CDR3 length: 12 residues. Trimming left V 1 base short and J 11 bases short, with 14 bases between. CDR3 coding DNA: TGTGCCTGGAGTGAGGACAGAGTAGGGGCTTTCTTT. It codes for CAWSEDRVGAFF.

Concerning this clone: This same CDR3 is encoded by further DNA sequences in the sample. V gene TRBV19 combines with J gene TRBJ1-5; 7 nucleotides agree with TRBD1. Trimming removed 3 bases from V and 2 bases from J; junction bases left unmatched: 4. CDR1 is LNHDA, CDR2 SQIVND, per germline (reference sequence). The CDR3 contains 15 residues. The chain's CDR3 is CASSIRGGGNQPQHF. In nucleotides, the CDR3 is TGTGCCAGTAGTATCCGAGGGGGCGGCAATCAGCCCCAGCATTTT.

The chain uses TRBV28 and TRBJ2-6, with D tentatively TRBD1 or TRBD2 (5 bases each). Germline V gene sequence: CDR1 MDHEN, CDR2 SYDVKM. The germline V and J ends were trimmed by 8 bases and 0 bases, with 11 bases remaining between them. This CDR3 has 15 residues. This CDR3 reads CASGAGASGANVLTF. The CDR3 DNA sequence: TGTGCCAGCGGGGCCGGGGCCTCTGGGGCCAACGTCCTGACTTTC.